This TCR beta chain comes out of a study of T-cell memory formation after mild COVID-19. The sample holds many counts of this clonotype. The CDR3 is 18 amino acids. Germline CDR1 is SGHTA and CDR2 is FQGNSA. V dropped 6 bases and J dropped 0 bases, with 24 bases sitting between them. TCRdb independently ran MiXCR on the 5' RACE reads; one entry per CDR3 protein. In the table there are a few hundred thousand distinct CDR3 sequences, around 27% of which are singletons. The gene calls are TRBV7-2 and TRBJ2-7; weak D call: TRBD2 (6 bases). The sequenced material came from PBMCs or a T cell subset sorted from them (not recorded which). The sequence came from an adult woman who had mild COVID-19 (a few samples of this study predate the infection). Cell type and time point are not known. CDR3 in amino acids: CASSYIVWGVPSSYEQYF. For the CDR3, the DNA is TGTGCCAGCAGTTATATAGTCTGGGGGGTCCCGAGCTCCTACGAGCAGTACTTC.